Listed here are 21 T cell receptor beta chains from one sample, sequenced in a study of CD8+ T cells in alopecia areata. RNA extraction was followed by reverse transcription into cDNA, which acted as the sequencing template. The protocol was immunoSEQ multiplex PCR, while the TCRdb copy is restricted to in-frame clones and leaves out a portion. The sample yields around 200,000 clones, around 58% seen once. Treatment described: oral pan-JAK inhibitor, 5-10 mg twice daily. The sequences come from CD8+ T cells sorted from blood, collected at week 24, from a patient treated with tofacitinib. These receptors originate from a human donor with alopecia areata.

The CDR3 spells CASTWTGMNTEAFF. The DNA for the CDR3 is TGTGCCAGCACTTGGACGGGGATGAACACTGAAGCTTTCTTT. The chain has TRBV2 and TRBJ1-1; no clear D gene. V shed 7 bases and J shed 0 bases, with 12 bases lying between them. The CDR3 consists of 14 residues. Germline lookup yields CDR1 SNHLY and CDR2 FYNNEI.

This rearrangement joins TRBV30 to TRBJ1-2; possible D gene TRBD1, 5 bases. CDR1 and CDR2 from the germline V gene are GTSNPN and SVGIG (reference sequence). The CDR3 contains 13 residues. The V gene lost 6 bases and the J gene lost 4 bases, with 15 bases spanning the gap. In nucleotides, the CDR3 is TGTGCCTGCCACGAGGGGCTCCTCTATGGCTACACCTTC. Its translation is CACHEGLLYGYTF.

V is TRBV30 and J is TRBJ2-2, with D tentatively TRBD1 (6 bases). The CDR3 is 14 amino acids. Trimming removed 4 bases at V and 4 bases at J, with 13 bases between. Germline CDR1 is GTSNPN and CDR2 is SVGIG (reference sequence). Written as DNA, the CDR3 is TGTGCCTGGAATGGGCAGGGGCCCACCGGGGAGCTGTTTTTT. This gives the protein CAWNGQGPTGELFF.

This clone appeared a few times. The chain recombines TRBV25-1 with TRBJ2-1; 7 positions match TRBD2. The CDR3 has 13 residues. The V segment lost 2 bases and the J segment 8 bases; nucleotides outside the gene matches: 3. Germline V gene lookup returns CDR1 MGHDK and CDR2 SYGVNS. The CDR3 loop is CASSERLAHEQFF. The CDR3, as DNA: TGTGCCAGCAGTGAAAGACTAGCCCATGAGCAGTTCTTC.

This chain uses TRBV5-1 with TRBJ1-6; D may be TRBD1 (5 bases). Trimming stripped 6 bases from V and 7 bases from J, with 11 bases between. From germline, CDR1 is SGHRS and CDR2 YFSETQ. The CDR3 is made up of 13 amino acids. This CDR3 is CASTLGTNSPLHF. CDR3 bases: TGCGCCAGCACGTTAGGGACCAATTCACCCCTCCACTTT.

The table lists this clone with a few counts. This chain uses TRBV5-1 with TRBJ2-7; D possibly matches TRBD1 or TRBD2 (5 bases each). V gave up 3 bases and J gave up 5 bases, with 12 bases separating them. This CDR3 is built from 13 residues. CDR1 and CDR2 from the germline V gene are SGHRS and YFSETQ. CDR3 coding DNA: TGCGCCAGCAGCTCCCCCCGGGGCGACGAGCAGTACTTC. Translating gives CASSSPRGDEQYF. Combining the CDR3 with reference TRBV5-1 and TRBJ2-7 gives the whole variable domain KAGVTQTPRYLIKTRGQQVTLSCSPISGHRSVSWYQQTPGQGLQFLFEYFSETQRNKGNFPGRFSGRQFSNSRSEMNVSTLELGDSALYLCASSSPRGDEQYFGPGTRLTVT.

The sample holds a few counts of this clone. The rearrangement joins TRBV5-6 to TRBJ1-2; no reliable D call. The ends were cut back, 0 bases at V and 7 bases at J, with 16 bases in the middle. The CDR3 loop spans 15 amino acids. The germline CDR1 and CDR2 sequences are SGHDT and YYEEEE. This CDR3 reads CASSLASWGSGGYTF. As DNA, the CDR3 is TGTGCCAGCAGCTTGGCGTCCTGGGGTAGTGGTGGCTACACCTTC.

V and J are TRBV15 and TRBJ2-1; TRBD2 aligns across 10 bases. This CDR3 contains 14 residues. Germline V gene data show CDR1 as LNHNV and CDR2 as YYDKDF (reference sequence). Losses at the gene ends were 6 bases for V and 9 bases for J; bases not matched to a gene: 8. The chain's CDR3 is CATRGAGGPGEQFF. CDR3 DNA sequence: TGTGCCACCAGAGGAGCGGGGGGGCCAGGTGAGCAGTTCTTC.

The gene calls are TRBV5-1 and TRBJ1-1; a weak D match, TRBD1 (6 bases). This CDR3 has 11 residues. Trimming removed 4 bases from V and 8 bases from J, with 9 bases in between. From germline, CDR1 is SGHRS and CDR2 YFSETQ. DNA for the CDR3: TGCGCCAGCAGCACCGGGACAGAAGCTTTCTTT. The encoded protein is CASSTGTEAFF.

The rearrangement links TRBV7-9 to TRBJ1-2; perhaps TRBD1 as D (5 bases). Between the trimmed V and J ends, which lost 0 bases and 5 bases, there was a span of 10 bases. CDR1 is SEHNR, CDR2 FQNEAQ, per germline (reference sequence). This CDR3 spans 14 amino acids. The chain's CDR3 is CASSLALGGYGYTF. The CDR3 region has the DNA TGTGCCAGCAGCTTAGCTCTTGGGGGATATGGCTACACCTTC. Variable domain in full (rest from reference TRBV7-9 and TRBJ1-2): DTGVSQNPRHKITKRGQNVTFRCDPISEHNRLYWYRQTLGQGPEFLTYFQNEAQLEKSRLLSDRFSAERPKGSFSTLEIQRTEQGDSAMYLCASSLALGGYGYTFGSGTRLTVV.

The gene calls are TRBV6-5 and TRBJ2-2; D gene unclear. The CDR3 loop spans 13 amino acids. Germline lookup yields CDR1 MNHEY and CDR2 SVGAGI. Trimming shortened V by 6 bases and J by 6 bases, and 11 bases separated the two germline ends. CDR3 sequence: CASSYDEAGELFF. The CDR3 nucleotides read TGTGCCAGCAGCTATGACGAAGCCGGGGAGCTGTTTTTT.

The gene calls are TRBV5-3 and TRBJ1-1, with TRBD1 matching over 7 bases. TRBV5-3 has ORF status, its function being uncertain. This CDR3 is built from 13 residues. Trimming took 5 bases from V and 0 from J; bases not matched to a gene: 1. As DNA, the CDR3 is TGTGCCAGAAGGACAGGGCTGAACACTGAAGCTTTCTTT. Protein: CARRTGLNTEAFF.

The chain combines TRBV6-5 with TRBJ1-6; unclear D gene. CDR1 is MNHEY and CDR2 is SVGAGI in the germline V gene. The CDR3 contains 15 residues. The V gene lost 1 base and the J gene lost 2 bases, with 6 bases spanning the gap. This CDR3 is CASSYWRTYNSPLHF. The CDR3 region has the DNA TGTGCCAGCAGTTACTGGAGGACCTATAATTCACCCCTCCACTTT.

The V and J genes are TRBV2 and TRBJ2-1; no definite D call. Per germline, CDR1 SNHLY and CDR2 FYNNEI. Trimming took off 7 bases at V and 8 bases at J, with 9 bases between the two ends. The CDR3 consists of 11 residues. The chain's CDR3 is CASTGSYEQFF. Here the CDR3 DNA reads TGTGCCAGCACGGGCAGTTATGAGCAGTTCTTC.

The V gene is TRBV27, the J gene TRBJ1-2; D gene ambiguous. Trimming left V 5 bases short and J 7 bases short, with 14 bases between. This CDR3 has 13 residues. Germline V gives CDR1 MNHEY, CDR2 SMNVEV (reference sequence). CDR3 DNA sequence: TGTGCCAGCAGTCTCTCTCCGGCAGGTGGCTACACCTTC. Translation: CASSLSPAGGYTF.

The CDR3 loop reads CASSQVSMGNTEAFF. In DNA form, the CDR3 reads TGCGCCAGCAGCCAAGTGAGCATGGGAAACACTGAAGCTTTCTTT. The V gene is TRBV4-1, the J gene TRBJ1-1, with D unresolved. There are 15 residues in the CDR3. The V gene's germline CDR1 is MGHRA and CDR2 YSYEKL. The V end lost 1 base, the J end lost 2 bases, and 11 bases lay between the germline ends.

This clone was found once. The CDR3 DNA is TGTGCCAGCAGTTACGATAGATACAATGAGCAGTTCTTC. This sequence encodes CASSYDRYNEQFF. This chain uses TRBV6-5 with TRBJ2-1; no definite D call. Germline V gives CDR1 MNHEY, CDR2 SVGAGI. There are 13 residues in the CDR3. V was shortened by 2 bases and J by 4 bases, with 6 bases between the two germline ends.

The V gene is TRBV11-2, the J gene TRBJ2-7; D remains ambiguous. The CDR3 consists of 14 residues. Germline V gene lookup returns CDR1 SGHAT and CDR2 FQNNGV. Trimming stripped 1 base from V and 6 bases from J, with 13 bases between. The CDR3 DNA reads TGTGCCAGCAGCTTAGTGGCAGCCGGCGGCGAGCAGTACTTC. Protein product: CASSLVAAGGEQYF.

This chain uses TRBV2 with TRBJ1-5, with D hard to call. The CDR3 sequence is 13 residues long. The ends were cut back, 5 bases at V and 7 bases at J, with 12 bases in the middle. Per germline, CDR1 SNHLY and CDR2 FYNNEI. CDR3 amino acids: CASSPGPGQPQHF. The CDR3 nucleotides read TGTGCCAGCAGTCCAGGCCCAGGACAGCCCCAGCATTTT.

The V call is TRBV5-6, the J call TRBJ2-5; D gene uncertain. The CDR3 spans 12 residues. The germline V and J ends were trimmed by 4 bases and 2 bases, with 6 bases remaining between them. The germline CDR1 and CDR2 sequences are SGHDT and YYEEEE. The CDR3 DNA reads as TGTGCCAGCAGCGCGCAGCAAGAGACCCAGTACTTC. It specifies CASSAQQETQYF. The entire variable domain, with the rest obtained from reference TRBV5-6 and TRBJ2-5, is as follows: DAGVTQSPTHLIKTRGQQVTLRCSPKSGHDTVSWYQQALGQGPQFIFQYYEEEERQRGNFPDRFSGHQFPNYSSELNVNALLLGDSALYLCASSAQQETQYFGPGTRLLVL.

This clone was recorded a few times. V and J are TRBV2 and TRBJ1-1, with a weak D call TRBD1 (5 bases). Germline assignment: CDR1 SNHLY and CDR2 FYNNEI. The CDR3 totals 13 residues. Trimming took off 8 bases at V and 8 bases at J, with 18 bases between the two ends. CDR3 region: CASRGASFTEAFF. Here the CDR3 DNA reads TGTGCCAGCCGAGGGGCGAGTTTTACCGAAGCTTTCTTT. Full variable domain (rest looked up from reference TRBV2 and TRBJ1-1): EPEVTQTPSHQVTQMGQEVILRCVPISNHLYFYWYRQILGQKVEFLVSFYNNEISEKSEIFDDQFSVERPDGSNFTLKIRSTKLEDSAMYFCASRGASFTEAFFGQGTRLTVV.